These 22 T cell receptor beta chains originate from one sample sequenced in a study of control samples from healthy donors and cancer patients. Here immunoSEQ multiplex PCR was the method, and the copy in TCRdb shows in-frame clones only, minus some. The sample carries over 80,000 clones, around 80% recorded once. The sample comprised blood. These receptors were taken from a man aged 60 to 69 in good health.

This sequence joins TRBV20-1 and TRBJ1-5; 9 nucleotides agree with TRBD1. Losses at the gene ends were 3 bases for V and 0 bases for J; bases not matched to a gene: 9. This CDR3 has 17 residues. CDR1 and CDR2 (germline): DFQATT, SNEGSKA (reference sequence). The DNA for the CDR3 is TGCAGTGCTAGTGATAACCGACAGGGGGATAGCAATCAGCCCCAGCATTTT. This sequence encodes CSASDNRQGDSNQPQHF.

This clone appeared a single time. The V call is TRBV12-5, the J call TRBJ2-4, with D perhaps matching TRBD2 (5 bases). V lost 3 bases and J lost 8, with 11 bases in between. The CDR3 spans 13 residues. From germline, CDR1 is LGHNT and CDR2 FRNRAP. CDR3 sequence (DNA): TGTGCTAGTGGTTTTGGAGCGAGGGACATTCAGTACTTC. This encodes CASGFGARDIQYF.

V usage is TRBV30 and J usage is TRBJ2-2; 9 bases align to TRBD1. The CDR3 covers 18 residues. Germline CDR1 GTSNPN, CDR2 SVGIG (reference sequence). With V trimmed by 3 bases and J by 3 bases, 14 bases remained unmatched. In nucleotides, the CDR3 is TGTGCCTGGAGCCTGTTTTACCCTAGGACAGGGGACACCGGGGAGCTGTTTTTT. The encoded protein is CAWSLFYPRTGDTGELFF.

This clone has only a few counts. Germline and junction disagree at one end, which may indicate a read error. The chain carries TRBV7-7 and TRBJ2-2; D tentatively fits TRBD1 or TRBD2 (6 bases each). The CDR3 has 17 residues. Germline CDR1 reads SSHAT; CDR2 reads FNYEAQ (reference sequence). The chain's CDR3 is CASSPSVGGLGTGELFF. The CDR3 DNA is TGTGCTAGCAGCCCTAGCGTGGGGGGCCTTGGCACCGGGGAGCTGTTTTTT. Combining the CDR3 with reference TRBV7-7 and TRBJ2-2 gives the whole variable domain GAGVSQSPRYKVTKRGQDVTLRCDPISSHATLYWYQQALGQGPEFLTYFNYEAQPDKSGLPSDRFSAERPEGSISTLTIQRTEQRDSAMYRCASSPSVGGLGTGELFFGEGSRLTVL.

The genes are TRBV27 and TRBJ1-4; tentatively, D is TRBD1 (6 bases). Germline CDR1 and CDR2: MNHEY and SMNVEV (reference sequence). V was cut by 2 bases and J by 5 bases, with 6 bases left in between. The CDR3 consists of 13 residues. CDR3 sequence: CASSLQGNEKLFF. The CDR3 DNA follows: TGTGCCAGCAGTTTACAGGGGAATGAAAAACTGTTTTTT.

The CDR3 nucleotides are TGCGCCAGCAGCCAAGATGCTGGGACGGGCAATCAGCCCCAGCATTTT. Residues: CASSQDAGTGNQPQHF. The V call is TRBV4-1, the J call TRBJ1-5, with a weak D call TRBD1 (5 bases). The CDR3 contains 16 residues. Germline V CDR1 and CDR2: MGHRA, YSYEKL. V was trimmed by 0 bases and J by 2 bases, leaving 11 bases between them.

The CDR3 loop reads CASSRALYDEQFF. The CDR3 DNA reads as TGCGCCAGCAGCCGGGCCTTGTACGATGAGCAGTTCTTC. The chain combines TRBV4-1 with TRBJ2-1; unclear D gene. V lost 4 bases, J lost 8 bases, and 12 bases lay in between. This CDR3 region has 13 residues. CDR1 is MGHRA, CDR2 YSYEKL, per germline.

The J gene is TRBJ1-4, the V gene TRBV18; tentatively, D is TRBD1 (6 bases). Germline V gene data show CDR1 as KGHSH and CDR2 as LQKENI. CDR3 length equals 15 residues. V dropped 6 bases and J dropped 11 bases, with 22 bases sitting between them. The CDR3 reads CASSRGQRSLSKLFF. The CDR3 nucleotides are TGTGCCAGCTCCCGGGGGCAACGTAGTCTATCTAAACTGTTTTTT.

This chain uses TRBV18 with TRBJ1-2, with TRBD1 identical over 10 bases. This CDR3 spans 14 amino acids. The J segment lost 4 bases and the V segment lost 5 bases, leaving 4 bases of the junction unmatched. Germline CDR1 KGHSH, CDR2 LQKENI. CDR3 nucleotide sequence: TGTGCCAGCTCAGCCGGACAGGGGGGCTATGGCTACACCTTC. Protein: CASSAGQGGYGYTF.

On this clone itself: Other DNA sequences from this sample encode an identical CDR3 as well. This chain joins TRBV6-5 and TRBJ2-7, with D perhaps TRBD2 (7 bases). Germline CDR1 MNHEY, CDR2 SVGAGI. Trimming took 6 bases from V and 6 from J, leaving 18 bases between them. This CDR3 has 14 amino acids. The CDR3 nucleotides read TGTGCCAGCAGGTCCTTGGGGGGGCTGGGCGAGCAGTACTTC. Encoded protein: CASRSLGGLGEQYF.

The V gene is TRBV30, the J gene TRBJ1-2, with 9 bases matching TRBD1. V dropped 0 bases and J dropped 14; count of bases not matched to a gene: 10. The length of the CDR3 is 13 residues. The germline V gene has CDR1 GTSNPN and CDR2 SVGIG (reference sequence). CDR3 in DNA: TGTGCCTGGAGTGTACAGGGACAGGGAGGCATTACCTTC. It codes for CAWSVQGQGGITF.

The chain uses TRBV10-3 and TRBJ1-1; D is uncertain. Trimming left V 7 bases short and J 3 bases short, with 6 bases between. The CDR3 sequence is 11 residues long. The V gene's germline CDR1 is ENHRY and CDR2 SYGVKD. The DNA of the CDR3 is TGTGCCATCAAGGCAGACACTGAAGCTTTCTTT. It translates to CAIKADTEAFF.

The V call is TRBV3-1 (or the pseudogene TRBV3-2), the J call TRBJ2-7; the match to TRBD2 covers 16 bases. Germline V gene lookup returns CDR1 LGHDT and CDR2 YNNKEL (reference sequence). The CDR3 runs to 17 residues. With V trimmed by 0 bases and J by 4 bases, 3 bases remained unmatched. The CDR3 protein is CASSQDGTSGRAYEQYF. In DNA, the CDR3 is TGTGCCAGCAGCCAAGATGGGACTAGCGGGAGGGCGTACGAGCAGTACTTC.

A few counts support this clone. The chain is built from TRBV6-5 and TRBJ1-2; no reliable D call. Trimming pared 8 bases from V and 3 bases from J, leaving 4 bases between. The V gene's germline CDR1 is MNHEY and CDR2 SVGAGI. The CDR3 sequence is 10 residues long. The CDR3 nucleotides are TGTGCCAGCCACGACTATGGCTACACCTTC. This translates into CASHDYGYTF.

The genes are TRBV5-1 and TRBJ2-7; D is perhaps TRBD2 (5 bases). V was trimmed by 5 bases and J by 0 bases, leaving 12 bases between them. Germline CDR1 is SGHRS and CDR2 is YFSETQ. This CDR3 contains 14 residues. The CDR3 DNA reads as TGCGCCAGCAGGGCGGAGGCAGCCTCCTACGAGCAGTACTTC. Encoded protein: CASRAEAASYEQYF.

The gene calls are TRBV5-4 and TRBJ1-1; 7 positions match TRBD1. CDR1 is SGHNT and CDR2 is YYREEE in the germline V gene (reference sequence). V trimming: 3 bases; J trimming: 0 bases; junction bases outside the gene matches: 8. The CDR3 spans 16 residues. As DNA, the CDR3 is TGTGCCAGCAGCTGGAGTACCGGGACAGTGAACACTGAAGCTTTCTTT. Encoded protein: CASSWSTGTVNTEAFF. The full variable domain, with the rest looked up from reference TRBV5-4 and TRBJ1-1, is ETGVTQSPTHLIKTRGQQVTLRCSSQSGHNTVSWYQQALGQGPQFIFQYYREEENGRGNFPPRFSGLQFPNYSSELNVNALELDDSALYLCASSWSTGTVNTEAFFGQGTRLTVV.

The chain combines TRBV30 with TRBJ2-5; no clear D. Trimming left V 3 bases short and J 0 bases short, with 14 bases between. CDR1 is GTSNPN, CDR2 SVGIG, per germline (reference sequence). The CDR3 length is 15 residues. CDR3 sequence (DNA): TGTGCCTGGAGCCCGCCGGGCTGGTACCAAGAGACCCAGTACTTC. Translating gives CAWSPPGWYQETQYF. Full variable domain (rest looked up from reference TRBV30 and TRBJ2-5): SQTIHQWPATLVQPVGSPLSLECTVEGTSNPNLYWYRQAAGRGLQLLFYSVGIGQISSEVPQNLSASRPQDRQFILSSKKLLLSDSGFYLCAWSPPGWYQETQYFGPGTRLLVL.

V and J are TRBV7-2 and TRBJ2-5; no firm D call. The CDR3 extends over 11 amino acids. Germline V gene data show CDR1 as SGHTA and CDR2 as FQGNSA. V was clipped by 8 bases and J by 2 bases, with 6 bases between them. The CDR3 bases are TGTGCCAGCGACGAGCAAGAGACCCAGTACTTC. It is translated as CASDEQETQYF.

This chain joins TRBV19 and TRBJ1-4; D not certain. The length of the CDR3 is 16 residues. Trimming took off 5 bases at V and 0 bases at J, with 13 bases between the two ends. Germline V gene lookup returns CDR1 LNHDA and CDR2 SQIVND (reference sequence). The CDR3 nucleotides are TGTGCCAGTAGTGTGGTCGGGGTGGCAACTAATGAAAAACTGTTTTTT. This translates into CASSVVGVATNEKLFF.

The genes are TRBV20-1 and TRBJ1-1; D call uncertain. V lost 0 bases and J lost 8, with 7 bases in between. Germline V lookup: CDR1 DFQATT, CDR2 SNEGSKA (reference sequence). The CDR3 sequence is 11 residues long. This chain's CDR3 is CSARDLPEAFF. In DNA form, the CDR3 reads TGCAGTGCTAGAGATTTACCAGAAGCTTTCTTT.

The chain has TRBV19 and TRBJ2-3; D may be TRBD1 (6 bases). Trimming removed 3 bases at V and 2 bases at J, with 9 bases between. Germline V gives CDR1 LNHDA, CDR2 SQIVND (reference sequence). This CDR3 has 14 residues. CDR3 loop: CASSIYRDTDTQYF. The CDR3 bases are TGTGCCAGTAGTATTTACAGGGACACAGATACGCAGTATTTT.

The chain carries TRBV27 and TRBJ2-2; 9 bases match TRBD2. The CDR3 loop spans 16 amino acids. The germline CDR1 and CDR2 sequences are MNHEY and SMNVEV (reference sequence). V lost 7 bases and J lost 1; bases outside the gene matches: 7. The CDR3 DNA sequence: TGTGCCAGCACCCCTATTAGCGGGGGGAACACCGGGGAGCTGTTTTTT. Its protein product is CASTPISGGNTGELFF.